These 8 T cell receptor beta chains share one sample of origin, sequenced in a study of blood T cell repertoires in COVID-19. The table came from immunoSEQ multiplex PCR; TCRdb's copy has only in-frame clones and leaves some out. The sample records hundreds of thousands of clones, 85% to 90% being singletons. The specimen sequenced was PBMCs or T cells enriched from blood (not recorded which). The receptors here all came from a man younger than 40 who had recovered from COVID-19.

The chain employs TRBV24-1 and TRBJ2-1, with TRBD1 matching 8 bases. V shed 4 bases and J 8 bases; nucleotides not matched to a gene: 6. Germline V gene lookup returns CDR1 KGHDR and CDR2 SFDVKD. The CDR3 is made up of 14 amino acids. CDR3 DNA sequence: TGTGCCACCAGTGAGAGGACAGGGTGGCATGAGCAGTTCTTC. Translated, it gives CATSERTGWHEQFF.

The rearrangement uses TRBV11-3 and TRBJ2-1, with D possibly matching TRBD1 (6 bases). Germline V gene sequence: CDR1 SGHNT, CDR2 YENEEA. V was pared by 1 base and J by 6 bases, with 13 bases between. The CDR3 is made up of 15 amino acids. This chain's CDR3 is CASSLGGPGGNEQFF. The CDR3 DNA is TGTGCCAGCAGCTTAGGGGGGCCGGGTGGCAATGAGCAGTTCTTC. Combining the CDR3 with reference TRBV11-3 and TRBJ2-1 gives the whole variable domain EAGVVQSPRYKIIEKKQPVAFWCNPISGHNTLYWYLQNLGQGPELLIRYENEEAVDDSQLPKDRFSAERLKGVDSTLKIQPAELGDSAVYLCASSLGGPGGNEQFFGPGTRLTVL.

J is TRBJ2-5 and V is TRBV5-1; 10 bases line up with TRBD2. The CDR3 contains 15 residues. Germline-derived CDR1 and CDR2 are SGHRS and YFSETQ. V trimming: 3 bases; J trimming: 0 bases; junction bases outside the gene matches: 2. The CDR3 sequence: CASSSGTSDQETQYF. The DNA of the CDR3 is TGCGCCAGCAGCTCGGGGACTAGCGACCAAGAGACCCAGTACTTC.

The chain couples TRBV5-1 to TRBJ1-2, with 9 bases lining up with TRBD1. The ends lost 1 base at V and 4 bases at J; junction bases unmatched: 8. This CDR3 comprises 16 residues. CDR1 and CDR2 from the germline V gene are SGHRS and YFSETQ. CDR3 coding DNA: TGCGCCAGCAGCTTGTCCGGGACAGGGTCTTTCTATGGCTACACCTTC. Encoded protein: CASSLSGTGSFYGYTF.

CDR3 residues: CASSFGRRELEFF. For the CDR3, the DNA is TGTGCCAGCAGTTTCGGTCGGCGGGAGTTAGAGTTCTTC. This chain uses TRBV27 with TRBJ2-1; 7 bases align to TRBD2. Losses at the gene ends were 3 bases for V and 14 bases for J; bases not matched to a gene: 10. This CDR3 comprises 13 residues. The V gene's germline CDR1 is MNHEY and CDR2 SMNVEV (reference sequence).

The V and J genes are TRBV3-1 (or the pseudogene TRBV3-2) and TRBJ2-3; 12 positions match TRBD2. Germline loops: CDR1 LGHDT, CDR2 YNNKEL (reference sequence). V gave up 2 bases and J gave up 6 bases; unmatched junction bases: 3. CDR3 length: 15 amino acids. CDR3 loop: CASSQSGLAGDTQYF. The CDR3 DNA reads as TGTGCCAGCAGCCAATCCGGACTAGCGGGGGATACGCAGTATTTT.

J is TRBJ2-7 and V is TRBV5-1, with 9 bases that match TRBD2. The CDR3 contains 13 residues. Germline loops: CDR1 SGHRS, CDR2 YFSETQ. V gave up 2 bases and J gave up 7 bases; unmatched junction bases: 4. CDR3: CASSLAGGWEQYF. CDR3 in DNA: TGCGCCAGCAGCTTAGCGGGAGGATGGGAGCAGTACTTC.

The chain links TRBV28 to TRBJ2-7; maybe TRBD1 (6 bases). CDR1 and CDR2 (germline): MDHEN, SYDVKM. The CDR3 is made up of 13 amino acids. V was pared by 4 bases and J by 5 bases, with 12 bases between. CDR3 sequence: CASSSQGRNEQYF. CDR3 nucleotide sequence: TGTGCCAGCAGTTCACAGGGTAGGAACGAGCAGTACTTC.